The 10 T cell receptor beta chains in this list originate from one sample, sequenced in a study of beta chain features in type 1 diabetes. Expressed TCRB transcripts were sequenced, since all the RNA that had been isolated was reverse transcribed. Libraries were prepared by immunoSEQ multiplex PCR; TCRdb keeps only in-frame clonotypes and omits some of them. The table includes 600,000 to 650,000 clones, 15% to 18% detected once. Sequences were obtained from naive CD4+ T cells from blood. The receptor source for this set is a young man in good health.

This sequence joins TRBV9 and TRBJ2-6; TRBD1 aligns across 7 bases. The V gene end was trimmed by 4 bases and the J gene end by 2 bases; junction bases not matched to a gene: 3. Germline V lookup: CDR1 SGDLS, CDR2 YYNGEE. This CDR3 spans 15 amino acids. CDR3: CASSQDRAGANVLTF. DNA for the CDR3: TGTGCCAGCAGCCAAGACAGGGCTGGGGCCAACGTCCTGACTTTC.

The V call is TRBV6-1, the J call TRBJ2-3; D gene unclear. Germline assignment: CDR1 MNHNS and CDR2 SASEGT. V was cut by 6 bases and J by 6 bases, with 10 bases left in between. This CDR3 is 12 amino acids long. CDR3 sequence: CASRSLADTQYF. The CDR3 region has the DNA TGTGCCAGCAGATCCCTGGCGGATACGCAGTATTTT.

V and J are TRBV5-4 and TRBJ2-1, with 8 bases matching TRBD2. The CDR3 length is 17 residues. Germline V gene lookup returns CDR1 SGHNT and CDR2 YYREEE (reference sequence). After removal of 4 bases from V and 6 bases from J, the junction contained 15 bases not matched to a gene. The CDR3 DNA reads TGTGCCAGCAGCCCGGGGGGGGTGGCTAGCGGCACCAATGAGCAGTTCTTC. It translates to CASSPGGVASGTNEQFF. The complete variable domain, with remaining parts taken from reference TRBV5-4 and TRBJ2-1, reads ETGVTQSPTHLIKTRGQQVTLRCSSQSGHNTVSWYQQALGQGPQFIFQYYREEENGRGNFPPRFSGLQFPNYSSELNVNALELDDSALYLCASSPGGVASGTNEQFFGPGTRLTVL.

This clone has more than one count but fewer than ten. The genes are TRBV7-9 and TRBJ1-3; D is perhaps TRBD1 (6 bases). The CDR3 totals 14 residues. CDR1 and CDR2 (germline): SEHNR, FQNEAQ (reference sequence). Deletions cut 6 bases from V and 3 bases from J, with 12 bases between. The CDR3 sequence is CASSRDIYGNTIYF. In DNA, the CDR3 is TGTGCCAGCAGTCGGGACATCTATGGAAACACCATATATTTT.

The CDR3 spells CASSQDFPGGSETQYF. CDR3 bases: TGTGCCAGCAGCCAAGATTTTCCGGGAGGCTCCGAGACCCAGTACTTC. The V call is TRBV4-2, the J call TRBJ2-5; TRBD2 matches at 7 bases. The CDR3 spans 16 residues. Germline V gene lookup returns CDR1 LGHNA and CDR2 YNFKEQ. V lost 0 bases, J lost 5 bases, and 9 bases stayed unmatched.

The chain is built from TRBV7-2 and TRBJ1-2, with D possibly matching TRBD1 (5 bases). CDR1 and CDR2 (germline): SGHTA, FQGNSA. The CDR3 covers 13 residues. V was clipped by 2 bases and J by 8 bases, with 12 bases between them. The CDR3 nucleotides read TGTGCCAGCAGCTTACAGGGCGCCTTGGGCTACACCTTC. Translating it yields CASSLQGALGYTF.

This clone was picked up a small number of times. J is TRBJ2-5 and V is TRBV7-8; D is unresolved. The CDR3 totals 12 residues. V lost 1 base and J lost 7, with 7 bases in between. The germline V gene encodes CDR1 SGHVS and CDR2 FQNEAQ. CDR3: CASSLGPATQYF. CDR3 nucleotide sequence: TGTGCCAGCAGCTTAGGACCAGCGACCCAGTACTTC.

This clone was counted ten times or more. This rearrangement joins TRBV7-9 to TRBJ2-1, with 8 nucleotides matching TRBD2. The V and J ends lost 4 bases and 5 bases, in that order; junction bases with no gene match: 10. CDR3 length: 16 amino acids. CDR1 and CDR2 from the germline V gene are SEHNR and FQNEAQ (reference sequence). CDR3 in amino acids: CASSSTGTRSHNEQFF. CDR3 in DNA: TGTGCCAGCAGCTCTACCGGGACTAGATCGCACAATGAGCAGTTCTTC.

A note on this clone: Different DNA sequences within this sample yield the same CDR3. The CDR3 nucleotides are TGTGCCAGCAGGAGGGGGACAGTTCGAAGCACAGATACGCAGTATTTT. Its protein is CASRRGTVRSTDTQYF. The rearrangement joins TRBV2 to TRBJ2-3, with 7 positions matching TRBD1. Unmatched junction bases numbered 9, after V lost 6 bases and J lost 0 bases. The length of the CDR3 is 16 residues. Germline V gene lookup returns CDR1 SNHLY and CDR2 FYNNEI. Together with reference TRBV2 and TRBJ2-3, the CDR3 gives the full variable domain: EPEVTQTPSHQVTQMGQEVILRCVPISNHLYFYWYRQILGQKVEFLVSFYNNEISEKSEIFDDQFSVERPDGSNFTLKIRSTKLEDSAMYFCASRRGTVRSTDTQYFGPGTRLTVL.

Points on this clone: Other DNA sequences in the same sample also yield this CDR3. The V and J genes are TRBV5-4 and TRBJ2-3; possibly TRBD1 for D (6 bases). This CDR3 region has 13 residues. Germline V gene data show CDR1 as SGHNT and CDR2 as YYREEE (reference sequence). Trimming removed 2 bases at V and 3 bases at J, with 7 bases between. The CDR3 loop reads CASSFGQTDTQYF. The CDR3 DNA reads TGTGCCAGCAGCTTTGGACAGACAGATACGCAGTATTTT.